A selection of T cell receptor beta chains follows, all from one sample in a study of spatial heterogeneity in lung cancer. One entry per CDR3 protein results from TCRdb running MiXCR on the 5' RACE reads. The sample yields about 120,000 distinct CDR3 sequences, 10% to 14% seen once. Sample: PBMCs, taken at follow-up. The receptors derive from a female donor with early-stage non-small cell lung cancer. Each CDR3 is given without its conserved first and last residue. Not every row has a clone size; where given, it reads once, few, many or a size class.

j_call clone_size v_call cdr3_aa
TRBJ2-5 . TRBV5-1 ASSLDRGGETQY
TRBJ1-1 . TRBV4-2 ASSQEMTGGASITEAF
TRBJ2-7 few TRBV28 ASSLSQTLRASYEQY
TRBJ2-7 many TRBV6-6 ASSQLWEQY
TRBJ1-1 few TRBV18 ASSSRREMNTEAF
TRBJ1-6 . TRBV27 ASSPQAGSYNSPLH
TRBJ2-5 few TRBV24-1 ATSEGTLGETQY
TRBJ2-7 few TRBV28 ASSDPWESSYEQY
TRBJ2-1 many TRBV6-2/TRBV6-3 ASSYGAGDIYNEQF
TRBJ1-5 many TRBV6-1 ASSEHGATQPQH
TRBJ2-3 many TRBV12-3/TRBV12-4 ASLLSTDTQY
TRBJ2-2 few TRBV10-3 AISESSDLSFWNTGELF
TRBJ2-3 many TRBV24-1 ATSDESTGTDTQY
TRBJ2-1 . TRBV11-2 ASRQPGISGRASYNEQF
TRBJ2-4 once TRBV12-3/TRBV12-4 ASSRVGGGRIQY
TRBJ1-5 few TRBV19 ASSIVWPRGQPQH
TRBJ2-3 once TRBV2 ASLEGYSTDTQY
TRBJ1-2 few TRBV7-9 ASSLGKAGPYGYT
TRBJ2-7 few TRBV5-1 ASSRGDGEQY
TRBJ1-6 many TRBV5-1 ASSFLSPGDYNSPLH
TRBJ1-5 few TRBV12-3/TRBV12-4 ASSRGQDRNQPQH
TRBJ1-5 few TRBV27 ASSRGYGTGNQPQH
TRBJ1-5 many TRBV6-5 ASRFNQGGQPQH
TRBJ1-1 many TRBV29-1 SVAGDLAHPIPEAF
TRBJ1-6 . TRBV6-2/TRBV6-3 ASSWDRASSPLH
TRBJ2-7 few TRBV28 ASTRSITYEQY
TRBJ1-5 . TRBV6-2/TRBV6-3 ASSPWGYRDRVQPQH
TRBJ2-5 few TRBV20-1 SANVAGGPEETQY
TRBJ1-5 . TRBV5-6 ASSLYTINQPQH
TRBJ2-1 many TRBV28 ASSLAALAGKRF
TRBJ1-1 many TRBV4-2 ASSQAVGVRAEAF
TRBJ1-1 few TRBV29-1 SGAMNTEAF
TRBJ1-1 . TRBV19 ASSQQKNTEAF
TRBJ2-6 many TRBV5-1 ASSYWLTISGANVLT
TRBJ1-1 many TRBV7-9 ASSLRGRWNTEAF
TRBJ2-5 . TRBV2 ASTELNPAGFQETQY
TRBJ2-5 many TRBV24-1 ATSGPSAGTQY
TRBJ2-3 . TRBV6-2/TRBV6-3 ASSNGTIHTDTQY
TRBJ2-5 . TRBV25-1 ASSELAGGPRETQY
TRBJ1-5 . TRBV20-1 SARTSTGGNQPQH
TRBJ2-7 few TRBV7-6 ASSHRSQGQYEQY
TRBJ2-2 many TRBV7-6 ASTPRYRKGNTGELF
TRBJ2-7 few TRBV18 ASSPRDGAYEQY
TRBJ1-1 few TRBV19 ASSARDRGILGTEAF
TRBJ1-5 few TRBV6-1 ASRRTGSNQPQH
TRBJ2-7 many TRBV19 ASIPEQY
TRBJ2-6 . TRBV6-1 ASSADRVSSYSGANVLT
TRBJ1-2 many TRBV11-2 ASSTPRQYGYT
TRBJ1-1 many TRBV12-5 ASGWDKNTEAF
TRBJ2-1 . TRBV20-1 SARQRPRREQF
TRBJ2-2 few TRBV9 ASSVHRGFFAANTGELF
TRBJ1-1 few TRBV20-1 SAFGGKGLNTEAF
TRBJ2-1 few TRBV12-3/TRBV12-4 ASRLLADEQF
TRBJ2-1 many TRBV6-6 ASSPPSGHYNEQF
TRBJ2-5 . TRBV12-3/TRBV12-4 ASSPDRGLRETQY